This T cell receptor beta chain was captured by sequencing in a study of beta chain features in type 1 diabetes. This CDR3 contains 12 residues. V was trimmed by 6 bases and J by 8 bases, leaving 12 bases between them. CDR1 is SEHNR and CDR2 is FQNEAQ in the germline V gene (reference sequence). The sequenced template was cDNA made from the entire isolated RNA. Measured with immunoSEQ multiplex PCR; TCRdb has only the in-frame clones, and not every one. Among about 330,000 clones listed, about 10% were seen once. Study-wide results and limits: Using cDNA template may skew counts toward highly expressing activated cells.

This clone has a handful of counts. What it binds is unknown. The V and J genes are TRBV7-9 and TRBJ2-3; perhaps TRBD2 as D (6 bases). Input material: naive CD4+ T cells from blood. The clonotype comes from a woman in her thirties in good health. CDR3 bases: TGTGCCAGCAGTCGCAGCGGGCCTACGCAGTATTTT. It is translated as CASSRSGPTQYF.